The entry that follows covers one T cell receptor (beta chain) sequence. The study sequenced TCR beta in blood CD8+ and CD4+ T cells. Healthy donors served as age- and sex-matched controls. Isolation of CD8+ and CD4+ T cells was performed negatively, whereas enrichment of TEMRA cells was done by FACS. V lost 0 bases and J 5 bases, leaving 13 bases between the germline ends. Germline assignment: CDR1 SGHRS and CDR2 YFSETQ. This CDR3 has 15 residues. RNA, at roughly 0.5 to 1 ug, was reverse transcribed with random hexamers. An immunoSEQ multiplex PCR generated amplified TCR beta CDR3 products spanning 54 Vbeta and 13 Jbeta. Via MiXCR, TCRdb re-called the immunoSEQ multiplex PCR reads, giving one row per CDR3 protein. The sample lists 150,000 to 200,000 distinct CDR3 sequences, around 96% occurring once. This sample stems from a study of CD8 T cells in Susac syndrome.

The chain combines TRBV5-1 with TRBJ2-3; weak D call: TRBD2 (6 bases). Sequencing was carried out using CD4+ T cells from PBMCs. The origin of this receptor is a human donor in good health. The CDR3 protein is CASSLEGGIGDTQYF. CDR3 nucleotides: TGCGCCAGCAGCTTGGAGGGCGGGATTGGAGATACGCAGTATTTT.